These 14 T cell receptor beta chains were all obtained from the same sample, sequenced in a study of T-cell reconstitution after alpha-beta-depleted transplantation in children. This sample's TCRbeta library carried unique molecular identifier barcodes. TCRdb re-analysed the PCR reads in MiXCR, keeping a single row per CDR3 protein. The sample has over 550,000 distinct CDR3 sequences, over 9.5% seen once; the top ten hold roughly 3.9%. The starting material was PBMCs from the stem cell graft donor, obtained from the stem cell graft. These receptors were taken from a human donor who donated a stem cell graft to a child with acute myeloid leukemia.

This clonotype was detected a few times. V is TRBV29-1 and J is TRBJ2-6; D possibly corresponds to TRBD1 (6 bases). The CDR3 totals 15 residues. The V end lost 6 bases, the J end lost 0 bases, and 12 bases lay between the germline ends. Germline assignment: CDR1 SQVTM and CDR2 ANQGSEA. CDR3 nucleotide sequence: TGCAGCGTGCAGGGGTCCCGCTCTGGGGCCAACGTCCTGACTTTC. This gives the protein CSVQGSRSGANVLTF.

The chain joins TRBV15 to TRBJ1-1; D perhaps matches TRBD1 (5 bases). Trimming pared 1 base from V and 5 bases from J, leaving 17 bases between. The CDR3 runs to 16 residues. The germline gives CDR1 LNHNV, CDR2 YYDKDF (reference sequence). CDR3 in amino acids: CATSRGGAGRWTEAFF. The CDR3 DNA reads TGTGCCACCAGCAGAGGAGGGGCCGGGAGGTGGACTGAAGCTTTCTTT.

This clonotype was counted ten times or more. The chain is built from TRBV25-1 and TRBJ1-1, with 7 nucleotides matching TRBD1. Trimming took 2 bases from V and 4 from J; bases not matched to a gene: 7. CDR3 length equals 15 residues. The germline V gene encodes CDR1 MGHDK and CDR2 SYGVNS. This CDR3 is CASSERRDRATEAFF. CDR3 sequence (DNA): TGTGCCAGCAGTGAACGGCGCGACAGGGCCACTGAAGCTTTCTTT.

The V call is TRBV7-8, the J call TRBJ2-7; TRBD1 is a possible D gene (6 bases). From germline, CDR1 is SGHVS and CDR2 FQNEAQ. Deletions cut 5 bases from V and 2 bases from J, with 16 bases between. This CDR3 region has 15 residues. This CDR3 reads CASSPRDTLTYEQYF. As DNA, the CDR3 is TGTGCCAGCAGCCCCCGGGACACCCTGACCTACGAGCAGTACTTC.

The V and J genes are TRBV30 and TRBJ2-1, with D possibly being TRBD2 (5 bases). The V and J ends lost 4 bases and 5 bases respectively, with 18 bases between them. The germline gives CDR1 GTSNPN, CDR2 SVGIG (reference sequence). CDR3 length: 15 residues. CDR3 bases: TGTGCCTGGACCCCCACCGGGCGGGCGAACAATGAGCAGTTCTTC. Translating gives CAWTPTGRANNEQFF.

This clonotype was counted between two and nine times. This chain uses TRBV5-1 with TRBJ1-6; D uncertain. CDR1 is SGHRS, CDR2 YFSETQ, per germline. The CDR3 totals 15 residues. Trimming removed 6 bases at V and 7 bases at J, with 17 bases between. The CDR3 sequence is CASNEGANPNSPLHF. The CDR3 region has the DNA TGCGCCAGCAATGAGGGAGCTAACCCCAATTCACCCCTCCACTTT.

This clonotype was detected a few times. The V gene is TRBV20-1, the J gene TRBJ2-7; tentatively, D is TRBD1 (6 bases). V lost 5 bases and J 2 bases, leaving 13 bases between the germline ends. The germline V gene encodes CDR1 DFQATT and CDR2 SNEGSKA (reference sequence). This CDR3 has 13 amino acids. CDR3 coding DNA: TGCAGTGCTCCGACAGGTGCTCCCTACGAGCAGTACTTC. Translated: CSAPTGAPYEQYF.

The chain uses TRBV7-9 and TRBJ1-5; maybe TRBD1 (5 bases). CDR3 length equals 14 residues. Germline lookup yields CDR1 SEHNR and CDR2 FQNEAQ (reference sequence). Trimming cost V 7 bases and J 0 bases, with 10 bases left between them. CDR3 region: CASKRGGSNQPQHF. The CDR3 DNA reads TGTGCCAGCAAAAGGGGAGGTAGCAATCAGCCCCAGCATTTT.

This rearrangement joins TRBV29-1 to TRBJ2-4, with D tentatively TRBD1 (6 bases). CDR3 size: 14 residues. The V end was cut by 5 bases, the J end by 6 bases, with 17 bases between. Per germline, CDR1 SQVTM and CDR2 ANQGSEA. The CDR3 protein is CSVWVGGRGNIQYF. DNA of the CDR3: TGCAGCGTTTGGGTAGGGGGACGTGGAAACATTCAGTACTTC.

In nucleotides, the CDR3 is TGCGCCAGCAGCCAAGATTGGATAGTAGACGGCGGGAACTACAATGAGCAGTTCTTC. It is translated as CASSQDWIVDGGNYNEQFF. The rearrangement links TRBV4-3 to TRBJ2-1, with TRBD2 as a possible D gene (6 bases). CDR1 and CDR2 (germline): LGHNA, YSLEER. This CDR3 comprises 19 residues. The V end lost 0 bases, the J end lost 3 bases, and 21 bases lay between the germline ends.

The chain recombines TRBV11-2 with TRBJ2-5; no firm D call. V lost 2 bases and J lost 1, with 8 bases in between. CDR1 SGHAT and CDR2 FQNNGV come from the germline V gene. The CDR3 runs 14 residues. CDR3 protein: CASSLLASQETQYF. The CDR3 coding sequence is TGTGCCAGCAGCTTATTGGCCAGCCAAGAGACCCAGTACTTC.

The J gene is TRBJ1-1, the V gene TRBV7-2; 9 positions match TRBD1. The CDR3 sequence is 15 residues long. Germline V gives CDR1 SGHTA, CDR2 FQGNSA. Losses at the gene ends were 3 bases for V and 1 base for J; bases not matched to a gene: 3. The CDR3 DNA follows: TGTGCCAGCAGCTTGACAGGGGGAGGGAACACTGAAGCTTTCTTT. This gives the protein CASSLTGGGNTEAFF.

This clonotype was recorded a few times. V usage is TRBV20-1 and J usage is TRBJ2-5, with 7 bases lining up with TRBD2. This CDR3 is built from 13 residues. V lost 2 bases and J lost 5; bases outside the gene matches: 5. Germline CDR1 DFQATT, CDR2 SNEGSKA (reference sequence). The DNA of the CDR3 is TGCAGTGCTAGACAGACTAGCAGGGAGACCCAGTACTTC. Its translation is CSARQTSRETQYF.

In nucleotides, the CDR3 is TGTGCCAGCAGCATCGGGACAGGTGGCCACGAGCAGTACTTC. Its translation: CASSIGTGGHEQYF. This chain connects TRBV5-8 to TRBJ2-7, with 8 bases identical to TRBD1. The CDR3 totals 14 residues. Per germline, CDR1 SGHTS and CDR2 YDEGEE. Losses at the gene ends were 4 bases for V and 5 bases for J; bases not matched to a gene: 8.